The next 10 T cell receptor beta chains were all read from a single sample in a study of technical replicates of blood from a few donors. Method: immunoSEQ multiplex PCR; TCRdb's copy keeps in-frame clones and lacks some. Among roughly 81,000 clones, 70% to 90% were seen once, and the ten largest hold 4.5% to 6%. The source material was PBMCs. Receptors were obtained from a human donor in good health. Some clones in this sample may be carry-over from other donors' samples.

In nucleotides, the CDR3 is TGTGCCAGCAGCTCCGGGGACTACGAGCAGTACTTC. Amino acid sequence: CASSSGDYEQYF. The V gene is TRBV5-6, the J gene TRBJ2-7; D is perhaps TRBD2 (5 bases). This CDR3 contains 12 residues. The germline V gene encodes CDR1 SGHDT and CDR2 YYEEEE. V lost 3 bases, J lost 3 bases, and 7 bases lay in between.

The genes are TRBV29-1 and TRBJ2-3, with D possibly TRBD1 on 6 matching bases. The CDR3 runs 13 residues. The V gene's germline CDR1 is SQVTM and CDR2 ANQGSEA. V was shortened by 4 bases and J by 0 bases, with 8 bases between the two germline ends. The DNA for the CDR3 is TGCAGCGTTGGACAGGATAGCACAGATACGCAGTATTTT. It codes for CSVGQDSTDTQYF.

The chain combines TRBV5-1 with TRBJ2-2; 7 bases are shared with TRBD2. The CDR3 sequence is 14 residues long. Germline CDR1 and CDR2: SGHRS and YFSETQ. V shed 0 bases, J shed 7 bases, and the junction held 3 bases outside the gene matches. The CDR3 DNA reads as TGCGCCAGCAGCTTGGCCGGGGGGTACGGGGAGCTGTTTTTT. Its protein is CASSLAGGYGELFF.

V gene TRBV2 combines with J gene TRBJ2-5, with 12 bases aligning to TRBD2. This CDR3 contains 15 residues. The V segment lost 5 bases and the J segment 4 bases; nucleotides outside the gene matches: 5. Germline V gene sequence: CDR1 SNHLY, CDR2 FYNNEI. CDR3 sequence: CASSSSGGVLETQYF. CDR3 sequence (DNA): TGTGCCAGCAGTTCTAGCGGGGGGGTCCTAGAGACCCAGTACTTC. Full variable domain (rest looked up from reference TRBV2 and TRBJ2-5): EPEVTQTPSHQVTQMGQEVILRCVPISNHLYFYWYRQILGQKVEFLVSFYNNEISEKSEIFDDQFSVERPDGSNFTLKIRSTKLEDSAMYFCASSSSGGVLETQYFGPGTRLLVL.

This clone came up once. CDR3 protein: CAWTPGTGFTETQYF. In nucleotides, the CDR3 is TGTGCCTGGACCCCAGGGACAGGGTTTACAGAGACCCAGTACTTC. The chain carries TRBV30 and TRBJ2-5; 9 bases are shared with TRBD1. Germline V CDR1 and CDR2: GTSNPN, SVGIG (reference sequence). There are 15 residues in the CDR3. With 4 bases clipped from V and 4 bases from J, the junction kept 10 bases outside the gene matches.

V usage is TRBV18 and J usage is TRBJ1-2; possibly TRBD1 for D (6 bases). Trimming removed 6 bases from V and 8 bases from J, with 16 bases in between. This CDR3 contains 13 residues. Germline V gene sequence: CDR1 KGHSH, CDR2 LQKENI. The CDR3 DNA reads TGTGCCAGCTCCCCTCCGACAGGTTGGGGCTACACCTTC. Its translation: CASSPPTGWGYTF.

This chain joins TRBV6-4 and TRBJ2-2; 8 bases are shared with TRBD1. V was pared by 0 bases and J by 1 base, with 1 base of the junction left unmatched. This CDR3 has 16 amino acids. Germline V gives CDR1 MRHNA, CDR2 SNTAGT. DNA of the CDR3: TGTGCCAGCAGTGACTCAGACAGGGGGAACACCGGGGAGCTGTTTTTT. Translating gives CASSDSDRGNTGELFF.

The rearrangement uses TRBV16 and TRBJ1-4, with a possible D match to TRBD1 (5 bases). CDR1 is KGHSY and CDR2 is FQNENV in the germline V gene. Between the trimmed V and J ends, which lost 1 base and 8 bases, there was a span of 14 bases. CDR3 size: 15 residues. The CDR3 nucleotides read TGTGCCAGCAGCCAATTTCAGGGCCTCGGCGAAAAACTGTTTTTT. Its translation is CASSQFQGLGEKLFF.

The rearrangement joins TRBV7-3 to TRBJ2-5, with D possibly being TRBD2 (7 bases). There are 15 residues in the CDR3. V lost 4 bases to trimming and J lost 6 bases, with 18 bases between them. The V gene's germline CDR1 is SGHTA and CDR2 FQGTGA. CDR3 DNA: TGTGCCAGCAGCTCCCTGGGGGGGGGCTTTAAGACCCAGTACTTC. Translation: CASSSLGGGFKTQYF.

CDR3 in amino acids: CASGPTEYEQYF. The DNA of the CDR3 is TGTGCTAGTGGACCGACAGAGTACGAGCAGTACTTC. The chain has TRBV12-5 and TRBJ2-7, with a tentative D call TRBD1 (5 bases). V was trimmed by 6 bases and J by 4 bases, leaving 10 bases between them. Germline CDR1 reads LGHNT; CDR2 reads FRNRAP. The CDR3 consists of 12 residues.